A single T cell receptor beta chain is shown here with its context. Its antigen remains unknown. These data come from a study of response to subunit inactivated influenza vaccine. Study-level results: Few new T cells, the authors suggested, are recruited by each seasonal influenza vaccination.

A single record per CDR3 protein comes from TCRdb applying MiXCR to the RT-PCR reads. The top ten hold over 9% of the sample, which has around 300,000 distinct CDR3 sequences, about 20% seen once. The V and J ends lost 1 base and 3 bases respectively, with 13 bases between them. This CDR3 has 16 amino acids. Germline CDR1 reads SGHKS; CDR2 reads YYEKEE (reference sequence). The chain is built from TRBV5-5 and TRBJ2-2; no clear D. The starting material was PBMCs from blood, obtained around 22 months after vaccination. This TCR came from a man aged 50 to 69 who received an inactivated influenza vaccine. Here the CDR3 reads CASSLSPFGDTGELFF. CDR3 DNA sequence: TGTGCCAGCAGCTTGTCTCCATTTGGGGACACCGGGGAGCTGTTTTTT.